Listed below are T cell receptor beta chains from one sample, sequenced in a study of tumor-infiltrating lymphocytes in primary liver carcinoma. In TCRdb, the multiplex PCR reads were re-called with MiXCR into one record per CDR3 protein. Of almost 200,000 distinct CDR3 sequences in the sample, approximately 64% are singletons; the top ten hold 7% to 8.5%. The specimen was peripheral blood. These receptors all stem from a woman aged 60-75 years with primary liver carcinoma and hepatitis B virus infection. The CDR3 runs from the conserved cysteine through the conserved F or W. D genes are given only for firm matches. A row's size may be missing; if present it is once, few, many or a size class.

j_call: TRBJ1-4; clone_size: NA; d_call: NA; v_call: TRBV7-9; cdr3_nt: TGTGCCAGCAGCTTAGACTTGGGCACTTCAAGTAATGTAAAACTGTTTTTT; cdr3_aa: CASSLDLGTSSNVKLFF
j_call: TRBJ1-1; clone_size: NA; d_call: NA; v_call: TRBV12-3/TRBV12-4; cdr3_nt: TGTGCCAGGAGTCCCATCGCGTATAGGGGGGAATTTGAAGCTTTCTTT; cdr3_aa: CARSPIAYRGEFEAFF
j_call: TRBJ2-7; clone_size: few; d_call: NA; v_call: TRBV28; cdr3_nt: TGTGCCAGCAGTTCTTCCAGGAGCGTGGGCGAGCAGTATTTC; cdr3_aa: CASSSSRSVGEQYF
j_call: TRBJ1-2; clone_size: NA; d_call: NA; v_call: TRBV4-1; cdr3_nt: TGCTCCAGCAGACAAGATATTGGCGAGTTGGGGTATGGCTACACCTTC; cdr3_aa: CSSRQDIGELGYGYTF
j_call: TRBJ2-3; clone_size: once; d_call: NA; v_call: TRBV7-2; cdr3_nt: TGTGCCAGCAGCCGACAGCGAGATAAGCAGTATTTT; cdr3_aa: CASSRQRDKQYF
j_call: TRBJ1-3; clone_size: NA; d_call: NA; v_call: TRBV12-3/TRBV12-4; cdr3_nt: TGTGCCAGCAGTTTTGCTTTAGGACGACCATACGGAAACACCATATATTTT; cdr3_aa: CASSFALGRPYGNTIYF
j_call: TRBJ1-1; clone_size: NA; d_call: NA; v_call: TRBV11-1; cdr3_nt: TGTGCCAGCAGCCTAGCAACAACCGATTGGGGGGCTTTCTTT; cdr3_aa: CASSLATTDWGAFF
j_call: TRBJ2-1; clone_size: medium-sized; d_call: TRBD2; v_call: TRBV11-3; cdr3_nt: TGTGCCAGCAGCTTAGAGTCTCTAGCGGGAGGCAATGAGCAGTTCTTC; cdr3_aa: CASSLESLAGGNEQFF
j_call: TRBJ2-7; clone_size: NA; d_call: TRBD2; v_call: TRBV29-1; cdr3_nt: TGCAGCGCCCTTTTTGGGACTAGCGGTTCCGATCAGTACTTC; cdr3_aa: CSALFGTSGSDQYF
j_call: TRBJ1-4; clone_size: NA; d_call: NA; v_call: TRBV5-1; cdr3_nt: TGCGCCAGCAGCTTAGAGCCGGCTAATGAAAAACTGTTTTTT; cdr3_aa: CASSLEPANEKLFF
j_call: TRBJ1-6; clone_size: NA; d_call: NA; v_call: TRBV20-1; cdr3_nt: TGCAGTGCTAGAGAAACAAATTCACCCCTCCACTTT; cdr3_aa: CSARETNSPLHF
j_call: TRBJ1-4; clone_size: NA; d_call: NA; v_call: TRBV11-2; cdr3_nt: TGTGTCAGCAGCTTAAGCGGGTTCGGTGAAAAACTATTTTTC; cdr3_aa: CVSSLSGFGEKLFF
j_call: TRBJ1-1; clone_size: once; d_call: NA; v_call: TRBV29-1; cdr3_nt: TGCAGCGTTGCAGGATACACTGGAGCTTTCTTT; cdr3_aa: CSVAGYTGAFF
j_call: TRBJ1-2; clone_size: NA; d_call: TRBD1; v_call: TRBV7-9; cdr3_nt: TGTGCCAGCAGCCCGGACAGGCCACCGTATGGCTACACCTTC; cdr3_aa: CASSPDRPPYGYTF
j_call: TRBJ1-2; clone_size: many; d_call: TRBD1; v_call: TRBV7-9; cdr3_nt: TGTGCCAGCAGCTCATCCGGGACAGGGTTTGGCTACACCTTC; cdr3_aa: CASSSSGTGFGYTF